These 24 T cell receptor beta chains were all obtained from the same sample, sequenced in a study of T cell clusters in autoimmune cytopenias (dated by TCRdb to between 2018 and 2021). TCRdb names Illumina MiSeq as the instrument used. TRB rearrangements were amplified by multiplex PCR using a touch-down protocol with TRB-A and TRB-B primer pools mixed in one tube. TCRdb reprocessed the reads into one record per CDR3 protein sequence, lacking DNA. The sample's table lists a count of thousands of distinct CDR3 sequences. The ten most abundant clones make up more than 4% of the sample. TRB amplification used approximately 250 ng of peripheral blood genomic DNA, 30,000 to 40,000 genome equivalents, per sample. The sample comprised peripheral blood. The receptors derive from a human donor with an autoimmune cytopenia or autoimmune hepatitis (not recorded which).

This clonotype is medium-sized (0.01 to 0.1%) by frequency. The chain carries TRBV19 and TRBJ2-3; TCRdb's D call of TRBD1 is untestable without DNA. CDR1 and CDR2 (germline): LNHDA, SQIVND (reference sequence). CDR3 size: 14 residues. CDR3 region: CASSIPGSTDTQYF.

The chain has TRBV4-2 and TRBJ2-1; the D call from TCRdb, TRBD2, cannot be confirmed without DNA. Germline V gene lookup returns CDR1 LGHNA and CDR2 YNFKEQ. CDR3 length: 16 amino acids. CDR3: CASSQELAASYNEQFF.

This clonotype registers medium-sized by frequency. The chain links TRBV19 to TRBJ2-3; TCRdb proposes TRBD2, but this gene call is untestable without DNA. CDR1 is LNHDA and CDR2 is SQIVND in the germline V gene (reference sequence). This CDR3 contains 13 residues. CDR3 loop: CASLAGSTDTQYF.

The chain employs TRBV28 and TRBJ1-2. The CDR3 is 13 amino acids. CDR1 is MDHEN and CDR2 is SYDVKM in the germline V gene. CDR3 loop: CASSLGIRYGYTF.

Judged by frequency, this clonotype is medium-sized. V is TRBV6-2 or TRBV6-3 and J is TRBJ2-7; checking the TCRdb D call of TRBD1 is not possible without DNA. Germline assignment: CDR1 MNHEY and CDR2 SVGEGT. The CDR3 is 15 residues long. This CDR3 is CASSPAGTNSYEQYF.

This clonotype is labeled medium-sized based on frequency. This rearrangement joins TRBV20-1 to TRBJ2-2. The CDR3 is made up of 12 amino acids. Per the germline V gene, CDR1 is DFQATT and CDR2 is SNEGSKA (reference sequence). Here the CDR3 reads CSAPLPGGELFF.

This clonotype is identified as medium-sized from frequency. The rearrangement uses TRBV6-5 and TRBJ1-3; the TRBD1 assignment by TCRdb is unverifiable without DNA. The length of the CDR3 is 15 residues. The germline V gene encodes CDR1 MNHEY and CDR2 SVGAGI. The CDR3: CASSYGQGVGNTIYF.

The chain joins TRBV20-1 to TRBJ2-3; TCRdb's assignment of TRBD2 cannot be checked, as there is no DNA. CDR1 DFQATT and CDR2 SNEGSKA come from the germline V gene (reference sequence). The CDR3 extends over 15 amino acids. The CDR3 reads CSAGRSGSYADTQYF.

The chain has TRBV28 and TRBJ2-6. Germline values: CDR1 MDHEN, CDR2 SYDVKM. The CDR3 contains 15 residues. CDR3 in amino acids: CASSFAANGANVLTF. The whole variable domain, remainder taken from reference TRBV28 and TRBJ2-6, is DVKVTQSSRYLVKRTGEKVFLECVQDMDHENMFWYRQDPGLGLRLIYFSYDVKMKEKGDIPEGYSVSREKKERFSLILESASTNQTSMYLCASSFAANGANVLTFGAGSRLTVL.

This clonotype counts as medium-sized by frequency. This chain links TRBV6-5 with TRBJ2-7; TCRdb's assignment of TRBD2 cannot be checked, as there is no DNA. This CDR3 is 16 amino acids long. CDR1 is MNHEY and CDR2 is SVGAGI in the germline V gene. The CDR3 is CASSLIAGAFPYEQYF.

This sequence joins TRBV20-1 and TRBJ2-2; TCRdb's D gene call, TRBD1, goes unchecked for lack of DNA. This CDR3 is 14 amino acids long. CDR1 DFQATT and CDR2 SNEGSKA come from the germline V gene (reference sequence). This CDR3 is CSAWTGRHTGELFF.

This clonotype is called medium-sized (0.01 to 0.1%) based on its frequency. The chain uses TRBV5-4 and TRBJ1-3. The CDR3 runs 15 residues. Germline V gene lookup returns CDR1 SGHNT and CDR2 YYREEE (reference sequence). CDR3 residues: CASTDPMDSGNTIYF.

V gene TRBV29-1 combines with J gene TRBJ2-3; the D call from TCRdb, TRBD1, cannot be confirmed without DNA. The CDR3 contains 13 residues. In germline, CDR1 is SQVTM, CDR2 ANQGSEA. Here the CDR3 reads CSVDRGATDTQYF.

This chain uses TRBV3-1 with TRBJ2-5; absent DNA, TCRdb's TRBD1 call cannot be checked. The CDR3 contains 16 residues. Germline lookup yields CDR1 LGHDT and CDR2 YNNKEL (reference sequence). This chain's CDR3 is CASSQDLDRGLKTQYF.

This clonotype is called medium-sized based on its frequency. The chain is built from TRBV6-5 and TRBJ1-2; TCRdb's assignment of TRBD1 cannot be checked, as there is no DNA. The germline V gene has CDR1 MNHEY and CDR2 SVGAGI. There are 14 residues in the CDR3. The CDR3 reads CASSYGGQNYGYTF.

This clonotype is classed as medium-sized (0.01 to 0.1%) by frequency. The chain has TRBV6-5 and TRBJ1-1; TCRdb names TRBD1, which stays unverified in the absence of DNA. Germline lookup yields CDR1 MNHEY and CDR2 SVGAGI. This CDR3 comprises 15 residues. The CDR3 protein is CASSPRQGWNTEAFF.

The chain carries TRBV7-9 and TRBJ2-1; TCRdb selects TRBD1, and the lack of DNA leaves this call unchecked. The CDR3 length is 15 residues. CDR1 is SEHNR, CDR2 FQNEAQ, per germline (reference sequence). The CDR3 reads CASIPPGQGSNEQFF.

By frequency, this clonotype is medium-sized. The V call is TRBV29-1, the J call TRBJ2-7; no DNA is available, so the TRBD1 call from TCRdb remains unchecked. CDR3 size: 13 residues. Germline V lookup: CDR1 SQVTM, CDR2 ANQGSEA. CDR3 loop: CSVEARRAGGQYF.

This chain joins TRBV28 and TRBJ2-3. Germline CDR1 reads MDHEN; CDR2 reads SYDVKM. The CDR3 runs to 14 residues. The CDR3 is CASSFLTGTDTQYF.

CDR3 amino acids: CASSSPRDEQFF. The chain recombines TRBV28 with TRBJ2-1; TCRdb returns TRBD1, unconfirmable since there is no DNA. Germline V gene data show CDR1 as MDHEN and CDR2 as SYDVKM. The CDR3 loop spans 12 amino acids. The full variable domain, rest sourced from reference TRBV28 and TRBJ2-1, is DVKVTQSSRYLVKRTGEKVFLECVQDMDHENMFWYRQDPGLGLRLIYFSYDVKMKEKGDIPEGYSVSREKKERFSLILESASTNQTSMYLCASSSPRDEQFFGPGTRLTVL.

Measured by frequency, this clonotype is medium-sized. The rearrangement links TRBV6-2 or TRBV6-3 to TRBJ1-6. The CDR3 has 14 residues. CDR1 and CDR2 (germline): MNHEY, SVGEGT. The CDR3 protein is CASSYAAYNSPLHF.

This clonotype is identified as medium-sized from frequency. The chain carries TRBV30 and TRBJ2-5; TCRdb's D call of TRBD2 is untestable without DNA. Germline values: CDR1 GTSNPN, CDR2 SVGIG (reference sequence). This CDR3 comprises 13 residues. The CDR3 protein is CAWRTSGVETQYF.

This chain joins TRBV15 and TRBJ2-1; the TRBD2 assignment by TCRdb is unverifiable without DNA. The germline CDR1 and CDR2 sequences are LNHNV and YYDKDF (reference sequence). The CDR3 sequence is 16 residues long. CDR3 loop: CATSRDVGTSSLEQFF. Full variable domain (rest looked up from reference TRBV15 and TRBJ2-1): DAMVIQNPRYQVTQFGKPVTLSCSQTLNHNVMYWYQQKSSQAPKLLFHYYDKDFNNEADTPDNFQSRRPNTSFCFLDIRSPGLGDTAMYLCATSRDVGTSSLEQFFGPGTRLTVL.

The rearrangement links TRBV28 to TRBJ1-2; lacking DNA, the TRBD1 call made by TCRdb goes unchecked. Germline assignment: CDR1 MDHEN and CDR2 SYDVKM. The CDR3 has 18 residues. CDR3 region: CASSYLEQSRGTNYGYTF.